A selection of T cell receptor beta chains follows, all from one sample in a study of cytomegalovirus exposure and HLA in healthy donors. TCRdb keeps only in-frame clones here, not all; method: immunoSEQ multiplex PCR. The top ten hold around 2.8% of the sample, which has roughly 190,000 clones, 84% seen once. The specimen was PBMCs. All receptors derive from a woman between 45 and 65 years old in good health and CMV-seropositive. The CDR3 runs from the conserved cysteine through the conserved F or W. A D gene is named only where the DNA matches it firmly. Size is omitted from some rows. Given values are once, few, many or a class for expanded clones.

>TRBV5-4|TRBJ2-3|-|few
TGTGCCAGCAGCTCAGGGGGGCTGGGTACGCAGTATTTT
CASSSGGLGTQYF
>TRBV7-3|TRBJ2-2|-|-
TGTGCCAGCAGTTTTGCGACAGCGAACACCGGGGAGCTGTTTTTT
CASSFATANTGELFF
>TRBV6-5|TRBJ2-7|TRBD1|-
TGTGCCAGCAGCGCGGACAGGGGGGGGACCTACGAGCAGTACTTC
CASSADRGGTYEQYF
>TRBV2|TRBJ1-4|-|-
TGTGCCACATCCGCGGGAAACAGAGGGGCTAATGAAAAACTGTTTTTT
CATSAGNRGANEKLFF
>TRBV11-2|TRBJ1-2|-|-
TGTGCCAGCAGCCAAAGACTACAGGGCGAAGGGGGCTACACCTTC
CASSQRLQGEGGYTF
>TRBV5-1|TRBJ1-6|TRBD1|-
TGCGCCAGCAGCAGGACAGGGGAAAATTCACCCCTCCACTTT
CASSRTGENSPLHF
>TRBV5-1|TRBJ2-1|-|few
TGCGCCAGCAGCTTGGACGGACAGTTAGGCGATGAGCAGTTCTTC
CASSLDGQLGDEQFF
>TRBV5-6|TRBJ1-2|-|-
TGTGCCAGCAGCTACAGTTTGGGCGGCTACACCTTC
CASSYSLGGYTF
>TRBV7-9|TRBJ1-1|-|few
TGTGCCAGCATCACCGCGGGAGGCACTGAAGCTTTCTTT
CASITAGGTEAFF
>TRBV7-3|TRBJ2-1|-|-
TGTGCCAGCAGCTTTTCCAGGGGTATAGGATCCTACAATGAGCAGTTCTTC
CASSFSRGIGSYNEQFF
>TRBV9|TRBJ1-2|TRBD1|-
TGTGCCAGCAGCGCACTTACAGGGGTTGGTGGCTACACCTTC
CASSALTGVGGYTF
>TRBV11-2|TRBJ2-1|TRBD1|-
TGTGCCAGCAGCACCCGCCAACAAGGGGGCCCCATAGGCAATGAGCAGTTCTTC
CASSTRQQGGPIGNEQFF
>TRBV5-4|TRBJ1-6|TRBD1|-
TGTGCCAGCAGCTCCCAGACAGGGAGCTCCTATAATTCACCCCTCCACTTT
CASSSQTGSSYNSPLHF
>TRBV29-1|TRBJ2-1|-|-
TGCAGCGTCAGGGTTTTCGATTACAATGAGCAGTTCTTC
CSVRVFDYNEQFF
>TRBV18|TRBJ1-4|TRBD1|-
TGTGCCAGCTCCCCCGGGACAGTTGCAACTAATGAAAAACTGTTTTTT
CASSPGTVATNEKLFF
>TRBV4-1|TRBJ1-2|TRBD1|-
TGCGCCAGCAGCCTACAGGACAGGTCTAACTATGGCTACACCTTC
CASSLQDRSNYGYTF
>TRBV5-4|TRBJ2-5|TRBD2|-
TGTGCCAGCAGCGCCGGACTAGCGGGACAAGAGACCCAGTACTTC
CASSAGLAGQETQYF
>TRBV7-7|TRBJ2-5|-|-
TGTGCTAGCAGCCTAAAGGGGCTCAGTCAAGAGACCCAGTACTTC
CASSLKGLSQETQYF
>TRBV28|TRBJ2-3|-|-
TGTGCCAGCGGGGCCCAAAGCACAGATACGCAGTATTTT
CASGAQSTDTQYF
>TRBV10-3|TRBJ2-3|-|-
TGTGCCATCAGCAGACAGGACCCTAGCACAGATACGCAGTATTTT
CAISRQDPSTDTQYF
>TRBV13|TRBJ1-2|-|-
TGTGCCAGCAGCTCGTCAGGGAACTATGGCTACACCTTC
CASSSSGNYGYTF
>TRBV5-1|TRBJ2-2|TRBD2|-
TGCGCCAGCAGGTTGGGCGGGGGATCGAACACCGGGGAGCTGTTTTTT
CASRLGGGSNTGELFF
>TRBV5-5|TRBJ2-7|TRBD1|-
TGTGCCAGCAGCTTGGCGGGGACAGGGGGCCACGAGCAGTACTTC
CASSLAGTGGHEQYF
>TRBV19|TRBJ2-3|TRBD2|-
TGTGCCAGTAGTACTAGCGGGGGGGTGGGCACAGATACGCAGTATTTT
CASSTSGGVGTDTQYF
>TRBV5-1|TRBJ2-7|-|-
TGCGCCAGCAGCTTGGACGGAGGGACCTACGAGCAGTACTTC
CASSLDGGTYEQYF
>TRBV11-2|TRBJ1-1|-|-
TGTGCCAGCAGCTTTATGGCGGCGGCCAATGAAGCTTTCTTT
CASSFMAAANEAFF
>TRBV5-1|TRBJ1-6|TRBD1|once
TGCGCCAGCAGCCTGGGGACAGGGGAGAATTCACCCCTCCACTTT
CASSLGTGENSPLHF
>TRBV6-5|TRBJ1-4|-|few
TGTACTTTGCAGGGTTGGGCTGAAAAACTGTTTTTT
CTLQGWAEKLFF